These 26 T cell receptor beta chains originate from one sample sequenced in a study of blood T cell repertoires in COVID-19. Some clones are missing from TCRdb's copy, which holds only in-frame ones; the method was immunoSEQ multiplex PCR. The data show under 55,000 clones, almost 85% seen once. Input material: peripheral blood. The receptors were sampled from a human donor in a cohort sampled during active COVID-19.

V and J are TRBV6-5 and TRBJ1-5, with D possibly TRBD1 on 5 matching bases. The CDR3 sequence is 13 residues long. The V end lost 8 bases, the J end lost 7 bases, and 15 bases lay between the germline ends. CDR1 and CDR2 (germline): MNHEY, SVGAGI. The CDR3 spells CASSSTGEQPQHF. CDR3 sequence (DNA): TGTGCCAGCTCCTCAACGGGGGAACAGCCCCAGCATTTT.

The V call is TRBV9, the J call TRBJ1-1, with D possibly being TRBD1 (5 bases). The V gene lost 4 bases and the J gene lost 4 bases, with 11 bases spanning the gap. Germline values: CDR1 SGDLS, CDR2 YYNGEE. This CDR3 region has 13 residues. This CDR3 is CASSPGVVTEAFF. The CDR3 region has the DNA TGTGCCAGCAGCCCGGGGGTTGTCACTGAAGCTTTCTTT.

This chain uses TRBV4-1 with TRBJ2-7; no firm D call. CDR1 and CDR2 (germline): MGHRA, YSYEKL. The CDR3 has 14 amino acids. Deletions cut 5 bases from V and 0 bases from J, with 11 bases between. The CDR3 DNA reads TGCGCCAGCAGCACGCAGGATACCTCCTACGAGCAGTACTTC. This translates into CASSTQDTSYEQYF.

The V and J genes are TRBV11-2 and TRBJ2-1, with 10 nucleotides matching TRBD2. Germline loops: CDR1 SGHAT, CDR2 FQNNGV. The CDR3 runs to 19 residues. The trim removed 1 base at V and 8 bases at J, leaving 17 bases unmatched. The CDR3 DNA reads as TGTGCCAGCAGCTTAGTTGGTAATTTGGCTAGCGGGAGTAGAGATGAGCAGTTCTTC. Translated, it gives CASSLVGNLASGSRDEQFF.

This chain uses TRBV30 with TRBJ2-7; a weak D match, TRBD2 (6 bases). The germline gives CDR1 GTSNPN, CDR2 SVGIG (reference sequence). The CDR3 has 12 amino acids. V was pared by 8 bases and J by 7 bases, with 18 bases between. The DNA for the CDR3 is TGTGCCGTATACCGGGACTTTGGGGAGCAGTACTTC. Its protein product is CAVYRDFGEQYF.

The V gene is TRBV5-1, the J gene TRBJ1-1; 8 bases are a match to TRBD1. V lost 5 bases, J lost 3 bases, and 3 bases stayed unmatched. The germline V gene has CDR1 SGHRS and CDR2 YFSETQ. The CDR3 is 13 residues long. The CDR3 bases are TGCGCCAGCAGGGACAGGGCCGACACTGAAGCTTTCTTT. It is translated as CASRDRADTEAFF.

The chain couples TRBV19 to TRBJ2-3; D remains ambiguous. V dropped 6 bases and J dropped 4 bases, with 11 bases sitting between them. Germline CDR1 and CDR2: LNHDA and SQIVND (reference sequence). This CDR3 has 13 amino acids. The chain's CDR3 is CASREYEADTQYF. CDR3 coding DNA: TGTGCCAGTAGAGAGTATGAGGCAGATACGCAGTATTTT.

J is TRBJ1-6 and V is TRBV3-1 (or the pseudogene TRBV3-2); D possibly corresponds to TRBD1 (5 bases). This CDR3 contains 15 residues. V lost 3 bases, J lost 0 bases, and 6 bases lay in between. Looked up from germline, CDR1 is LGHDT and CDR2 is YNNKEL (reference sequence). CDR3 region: CASSQGGSYNSPLHF. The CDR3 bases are TGTGCCAGCAGCCAGGGGGGCTCCTATAATTCACCCCTCCACTTT.

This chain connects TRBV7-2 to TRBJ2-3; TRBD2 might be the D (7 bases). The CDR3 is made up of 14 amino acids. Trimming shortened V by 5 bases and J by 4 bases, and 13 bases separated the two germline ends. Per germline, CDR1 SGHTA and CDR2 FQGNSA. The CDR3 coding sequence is TGTGCCAGCAGCCAAGGGGGGAGGGCAGATACGCAGTATTTT. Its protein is CASSQGGRADTQYF.

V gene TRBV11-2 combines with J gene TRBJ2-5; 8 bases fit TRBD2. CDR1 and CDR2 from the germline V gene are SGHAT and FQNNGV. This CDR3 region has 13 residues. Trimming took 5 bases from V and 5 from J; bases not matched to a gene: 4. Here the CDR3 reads CASSTGLAETQYF. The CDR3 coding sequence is TGTGCCAGCAGCACCGGACTAGCTGAGACCCAGTACTTC.

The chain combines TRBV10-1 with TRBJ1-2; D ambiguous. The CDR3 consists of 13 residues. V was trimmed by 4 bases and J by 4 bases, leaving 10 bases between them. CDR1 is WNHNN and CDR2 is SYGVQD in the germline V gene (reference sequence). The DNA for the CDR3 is TGCGCCAGCAGTGCTGGCCTCCTCTATGGCTACACCTTC. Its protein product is CASSAGLLYGYTF.

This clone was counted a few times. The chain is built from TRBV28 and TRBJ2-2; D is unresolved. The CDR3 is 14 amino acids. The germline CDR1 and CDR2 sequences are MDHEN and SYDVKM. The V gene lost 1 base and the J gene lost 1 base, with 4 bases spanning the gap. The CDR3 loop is CASSLSVNTGELFF. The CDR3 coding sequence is TGTGCCAGCAGTTTATCAGTGAACACCGGGGAGCTGTTTTTT.

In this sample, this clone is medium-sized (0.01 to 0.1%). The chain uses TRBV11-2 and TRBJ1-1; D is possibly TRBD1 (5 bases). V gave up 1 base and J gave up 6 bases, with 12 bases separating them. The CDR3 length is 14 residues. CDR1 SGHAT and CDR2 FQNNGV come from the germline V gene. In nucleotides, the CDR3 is TGTGCCAGCAGCTTAGGTGACCAGGGATCTGAAGCTTTCTTT. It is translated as CASSLGDQGSEAFF.

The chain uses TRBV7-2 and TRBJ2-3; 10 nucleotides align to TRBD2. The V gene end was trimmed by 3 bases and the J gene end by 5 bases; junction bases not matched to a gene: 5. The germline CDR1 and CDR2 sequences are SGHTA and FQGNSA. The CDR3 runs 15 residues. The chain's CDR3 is CASSLLLAGGDTQYF. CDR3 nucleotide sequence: TGTGCCAGCAGCTTGCTTTTAGCGGGGGGAGATACGCAGTATTTT.

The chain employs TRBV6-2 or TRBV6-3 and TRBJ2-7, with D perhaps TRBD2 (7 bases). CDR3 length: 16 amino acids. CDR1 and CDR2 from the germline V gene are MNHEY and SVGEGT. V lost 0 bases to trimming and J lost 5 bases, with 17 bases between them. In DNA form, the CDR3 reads TGTGCCAGCAGTTACTCGAGAGGGGGAGGGATAGACGAGCAGTACTTC. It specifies CASSYSRGGGIDEQYF.

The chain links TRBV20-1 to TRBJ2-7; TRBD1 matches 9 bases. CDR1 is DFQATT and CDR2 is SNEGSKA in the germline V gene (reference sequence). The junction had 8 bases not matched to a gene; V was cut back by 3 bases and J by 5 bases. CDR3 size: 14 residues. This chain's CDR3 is CSASPGQGENEQYF. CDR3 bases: TGCAGTGCTAGTCCGGGACAGGGCGAGAACGAGCAGTACTTC.

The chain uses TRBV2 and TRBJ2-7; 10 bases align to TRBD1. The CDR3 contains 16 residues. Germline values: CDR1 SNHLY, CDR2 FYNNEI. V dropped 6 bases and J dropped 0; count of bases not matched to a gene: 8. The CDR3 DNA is TGTGCCAGCAGACTACCGGGACAGGGGAGCTCCTACGAGCAGTACTTC. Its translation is CASRLPGQGSSYEQYF.

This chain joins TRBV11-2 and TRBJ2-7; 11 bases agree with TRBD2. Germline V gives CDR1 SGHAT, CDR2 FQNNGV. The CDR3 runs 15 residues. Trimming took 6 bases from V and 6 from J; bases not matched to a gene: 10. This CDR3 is CASRRILAGVLEQYF. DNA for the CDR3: TGTGCCAGCAGAAGAATACTAGCGGGAGTCCTCGAGCAGTACTTC.

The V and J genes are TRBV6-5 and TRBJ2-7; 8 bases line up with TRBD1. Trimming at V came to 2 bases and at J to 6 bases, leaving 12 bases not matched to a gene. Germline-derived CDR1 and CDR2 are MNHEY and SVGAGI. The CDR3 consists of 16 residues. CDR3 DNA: TGTGCCAGCAGTTACCCAATCGGCCAGGGGGCTCCCGAGCAGTACTTC. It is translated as CASSYPIGQGAPEQYF.

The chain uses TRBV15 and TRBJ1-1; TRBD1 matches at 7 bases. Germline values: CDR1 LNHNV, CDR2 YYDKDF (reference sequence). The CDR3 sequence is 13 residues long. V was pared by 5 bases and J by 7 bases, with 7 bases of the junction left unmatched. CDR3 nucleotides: TGTGCCACCAGCGGCGACAGGGCTGATGAAGCTTTCTTT. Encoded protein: CATSGDRADEAFF.

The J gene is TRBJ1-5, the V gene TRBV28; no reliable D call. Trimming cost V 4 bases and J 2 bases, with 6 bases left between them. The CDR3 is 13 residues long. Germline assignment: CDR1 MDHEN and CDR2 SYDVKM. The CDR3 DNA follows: TGTGCCAGCAGTTCGAGGGGCAATCAGCCCCAGCATTTT. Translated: CASSSRGNQPQHF. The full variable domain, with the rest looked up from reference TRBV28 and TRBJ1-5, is DVKVTQSSRYLVKRTGEKVFLECVQDMDHENMFWYRQDPGLGLRLIYFSYDVKMKEKGDIPEGYSVSREKKERFSLILESASTNQTSMYLCASSSRGNQPQHFGDGTRLSIL.

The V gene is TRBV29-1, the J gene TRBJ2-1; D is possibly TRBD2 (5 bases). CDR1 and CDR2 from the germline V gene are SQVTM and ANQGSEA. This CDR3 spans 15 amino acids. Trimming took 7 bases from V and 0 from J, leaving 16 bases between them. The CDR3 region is CSAPLGGSSYNEQFF. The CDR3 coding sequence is TGCAGCGCCCCCCTCGGAGGAAGCTCCTACAATGAGCAGTTCTTC.

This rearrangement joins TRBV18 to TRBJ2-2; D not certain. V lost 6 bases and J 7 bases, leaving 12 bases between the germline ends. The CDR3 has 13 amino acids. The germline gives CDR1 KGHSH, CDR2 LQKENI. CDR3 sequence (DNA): TGTGCCAGCTCCCGACGGGTCGACGGGGAGCTGTTTTTT. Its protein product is CASSRRVDGELFF.

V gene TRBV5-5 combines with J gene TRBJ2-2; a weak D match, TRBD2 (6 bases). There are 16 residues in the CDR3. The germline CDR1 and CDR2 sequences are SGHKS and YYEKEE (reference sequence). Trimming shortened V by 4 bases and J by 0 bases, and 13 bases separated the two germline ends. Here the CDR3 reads CASSATSSPNTGELFF. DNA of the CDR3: TGTGCCAGCAGCGCGACTAGTTCTCCGAACACCGGGGAGCTGTTTTTT. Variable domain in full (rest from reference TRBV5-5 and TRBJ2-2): DAGVTQSPTHLIKTRGQQVTLRCSPISGHKSVSWYQQVLGQGPQFIFQYYEKEERGRGNFPDRFSARQFPNYSSELNVNALLLGDSALYLCASSATSSPNTGELFFGEGSRLTVL.

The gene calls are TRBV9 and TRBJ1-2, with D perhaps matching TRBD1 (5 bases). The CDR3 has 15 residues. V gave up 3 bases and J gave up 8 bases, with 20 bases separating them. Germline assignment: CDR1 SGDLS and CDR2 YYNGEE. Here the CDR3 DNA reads TGTGCCAGCAGCGGTAACGCGGAAGGGGCTCGGGGCTACACCTTC. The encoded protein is CASSGNAEGARGYTF. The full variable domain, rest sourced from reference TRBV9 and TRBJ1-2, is DSGVTQTPKHLITATGQRVTLRCSPRSGDLSVYWYQQSLDQGLQFLIQYYNGEERAKGNILERFSAQQFPDLHSELNLSSLELGDSALYFCASSGNAEGARGYTFGSGTRLTVV.

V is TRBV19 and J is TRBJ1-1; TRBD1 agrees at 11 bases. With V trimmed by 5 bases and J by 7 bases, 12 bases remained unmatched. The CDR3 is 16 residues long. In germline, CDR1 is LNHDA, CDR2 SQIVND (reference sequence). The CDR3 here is CASSRALWTGGVEAFF. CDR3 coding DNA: TGTGCCAGTAGTCGGGCCCTTTGGACAGGGGGCGTTGAAGCTTTCTTT.